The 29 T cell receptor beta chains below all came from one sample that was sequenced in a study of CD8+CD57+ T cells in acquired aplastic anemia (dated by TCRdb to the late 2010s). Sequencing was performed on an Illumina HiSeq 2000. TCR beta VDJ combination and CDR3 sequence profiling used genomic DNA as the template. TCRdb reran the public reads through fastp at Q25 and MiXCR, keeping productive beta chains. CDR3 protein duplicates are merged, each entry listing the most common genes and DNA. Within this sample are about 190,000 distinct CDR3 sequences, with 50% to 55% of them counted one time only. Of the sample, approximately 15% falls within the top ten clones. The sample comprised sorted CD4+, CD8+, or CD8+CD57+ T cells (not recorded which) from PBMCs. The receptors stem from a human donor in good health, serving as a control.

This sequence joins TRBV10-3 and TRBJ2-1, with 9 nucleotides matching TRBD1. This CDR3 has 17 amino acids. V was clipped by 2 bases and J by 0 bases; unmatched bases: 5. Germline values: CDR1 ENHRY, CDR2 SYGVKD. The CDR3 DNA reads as TGTGCCATCAGTGAGCAACAGGGGGCGGGCTCCTACAATGAGCAGTTCTTC. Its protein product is CAISEQQGAGSYNEQFF.

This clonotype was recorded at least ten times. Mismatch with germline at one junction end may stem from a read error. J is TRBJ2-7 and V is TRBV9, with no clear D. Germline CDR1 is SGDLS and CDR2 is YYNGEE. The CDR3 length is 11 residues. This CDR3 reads CASSPCTEWAF. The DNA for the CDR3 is TGTGCCAGCAGCCCCTGCACGGAGTGGGCCTTC. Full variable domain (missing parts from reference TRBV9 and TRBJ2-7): DSGVTQTPKHLITATGQRVTLRCSPRSGDLSVYWYQQSLDQGLQFLIQYYNGEERAKGNILERFSAQQFPDLHSELNLSSLELGDSALYFCASSPCTEWAFGPGTRLTVT.

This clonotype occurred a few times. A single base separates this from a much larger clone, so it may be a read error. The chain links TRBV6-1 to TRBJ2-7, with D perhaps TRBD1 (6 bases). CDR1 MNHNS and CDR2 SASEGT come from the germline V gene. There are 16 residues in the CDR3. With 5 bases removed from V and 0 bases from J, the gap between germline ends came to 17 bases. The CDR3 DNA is TGTGCCAGCAGTTACCCAGGGTCCAGGGGCTCCTACGAGCAGTACTTC. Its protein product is CASSYPGSRGSYEQYF.

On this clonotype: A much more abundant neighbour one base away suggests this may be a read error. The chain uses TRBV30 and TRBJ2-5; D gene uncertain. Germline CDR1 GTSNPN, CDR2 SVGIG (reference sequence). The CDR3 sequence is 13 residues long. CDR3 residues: CAWSVLKQGTQYF. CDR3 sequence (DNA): TGTGCCTGGAGTGTACTGAAACAAGGGACCCAGTACTTC.

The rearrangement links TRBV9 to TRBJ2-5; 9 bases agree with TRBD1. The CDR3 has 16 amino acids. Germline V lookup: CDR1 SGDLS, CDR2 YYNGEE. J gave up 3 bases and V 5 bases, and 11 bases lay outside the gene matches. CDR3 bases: TGTGCCAGCAGGTCCGCGGGACAGGGCGTCAAAGAGACCCAGTACTTC. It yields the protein CASRSAGQGVKETQYF.

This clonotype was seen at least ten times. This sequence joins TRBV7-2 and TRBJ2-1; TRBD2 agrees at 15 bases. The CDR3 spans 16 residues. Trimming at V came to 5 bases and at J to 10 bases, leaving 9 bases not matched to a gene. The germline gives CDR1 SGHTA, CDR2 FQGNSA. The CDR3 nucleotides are TGTGCCAGCAGCCCGGGACTAGCGGGGGGCCGGGGGGAGCAGTTCTTC. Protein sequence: CASSPGLAGGRGEQFF.

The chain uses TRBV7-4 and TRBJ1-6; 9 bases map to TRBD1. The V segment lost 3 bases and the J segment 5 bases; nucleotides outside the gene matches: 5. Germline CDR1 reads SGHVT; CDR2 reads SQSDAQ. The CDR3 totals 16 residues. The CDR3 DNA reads TGTGCCAGCAGCTTCACAGGGGGCGGGAATAATTCACCCCTCCACTTT. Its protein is CASSFTGGGNNSPLHF.

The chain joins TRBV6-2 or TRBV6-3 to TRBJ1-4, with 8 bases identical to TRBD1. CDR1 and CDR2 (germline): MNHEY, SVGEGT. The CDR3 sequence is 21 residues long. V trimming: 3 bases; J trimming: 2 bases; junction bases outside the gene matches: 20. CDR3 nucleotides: TGTGCCAGCAGTTATTCGGACAGGGCCTCAAAATCGGTGGACACTAATGAAAAACTGTTTTTT. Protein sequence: CASSYSDRASKSVDTNEKLFF.

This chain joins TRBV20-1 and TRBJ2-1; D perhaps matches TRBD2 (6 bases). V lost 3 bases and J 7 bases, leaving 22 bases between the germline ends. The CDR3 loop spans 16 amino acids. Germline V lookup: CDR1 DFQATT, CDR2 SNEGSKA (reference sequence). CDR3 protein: CSARGGVGGDRNEQFF. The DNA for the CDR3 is TGCAGTGCTAGGGGTGGAGTGGGCGGGGACCGAAATGAGCAGTTCTTC.

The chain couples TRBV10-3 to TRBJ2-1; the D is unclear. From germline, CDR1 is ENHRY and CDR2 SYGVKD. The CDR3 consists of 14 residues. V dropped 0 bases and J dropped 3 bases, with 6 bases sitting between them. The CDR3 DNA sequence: TGTGCCATCAGTGAGTCGACCGGCTACAATGAGCAGTTCTTC. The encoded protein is CAISESTGYNEQFF.

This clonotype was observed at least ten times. As DNA, the CDR3 is TGTGCCAGCAGCCCCGGGAGGAGGGGTTCCTACGAGCAGTACTTC. The encoded protein is CASSPGRRGSYEQYF. The chain is built from TRBV7-8 and TRBJ2-7; TRBD2 aligns across 7 bases. The V gene's germline CDR1 is SGHVS and CDR2 FQNEAQ. CDR3 size: 15 residues. Trimming took 5 bases from V and 1 from J; bases not matched to a gene: 8.

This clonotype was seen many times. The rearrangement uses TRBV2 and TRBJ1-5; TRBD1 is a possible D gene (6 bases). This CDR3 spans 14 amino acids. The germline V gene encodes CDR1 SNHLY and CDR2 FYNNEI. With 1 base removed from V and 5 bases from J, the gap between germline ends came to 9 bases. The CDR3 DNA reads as TGTGCCAGCAGTGAAGGCCAGGGGCATCAGCCCCAGCATTTT. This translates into CASSEGQGHQPQHF.

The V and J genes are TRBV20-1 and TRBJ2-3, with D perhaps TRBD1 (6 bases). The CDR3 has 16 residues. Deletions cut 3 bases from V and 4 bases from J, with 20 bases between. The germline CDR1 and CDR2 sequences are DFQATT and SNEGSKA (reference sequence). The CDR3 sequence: CSASSLAGAIPDTQYF. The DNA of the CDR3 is TGCAGTGCTAGTTCCCTCGCAGGGGCCATCCCAGATACGCAGTATTTT.

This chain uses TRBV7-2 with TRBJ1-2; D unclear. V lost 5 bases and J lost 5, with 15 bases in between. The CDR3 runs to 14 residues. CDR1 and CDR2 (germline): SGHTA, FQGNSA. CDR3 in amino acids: CASSPYGVGYGYTF. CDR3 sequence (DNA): TGTGCCAGCAGCCCCTATGGAGTCGGGTATGGCTACACCTTC.

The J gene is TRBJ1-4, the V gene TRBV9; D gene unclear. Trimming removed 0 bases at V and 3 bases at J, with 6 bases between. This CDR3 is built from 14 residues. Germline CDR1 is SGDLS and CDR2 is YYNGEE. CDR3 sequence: CASSVGGANEKLFF. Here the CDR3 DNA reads TGTGCCAGCAGCGTAGGTGGAGCTAATGAAAAACTGTTTTTT.

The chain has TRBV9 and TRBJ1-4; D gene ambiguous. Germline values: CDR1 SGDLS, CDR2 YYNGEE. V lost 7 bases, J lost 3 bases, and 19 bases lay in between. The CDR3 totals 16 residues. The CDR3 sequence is CASSLTRLVSNEKLFF. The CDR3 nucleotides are TGTGCCAGCTCACTTACACGATTGGTATCTAATGAAAAACTGTTTTTT. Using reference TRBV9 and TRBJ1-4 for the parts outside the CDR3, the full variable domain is DSGVTQTPKHLITATGQRVTLRCSPRSGDLSVYWYQQSLDQGLQFLIQYYNGEERAKGNILERFSAQQFPDLHSELNLSSLELGDSALYFCASSLTRLVSNEKLFFGSGTQLSVL.

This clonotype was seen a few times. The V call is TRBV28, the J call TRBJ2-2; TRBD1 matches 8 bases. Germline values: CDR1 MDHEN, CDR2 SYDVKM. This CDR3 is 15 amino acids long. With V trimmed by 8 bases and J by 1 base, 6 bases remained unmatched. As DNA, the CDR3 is TGTGCCAGCCGAATGGACAGGGTGAACACCGGGGAGCTGTTTTTT. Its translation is CASRMDRVNTGELFF.

CDR3 sequence: CASTGPEETQYF. In DNA, the CDR3 is TGTGCCAGCACAGGGCCCGAAGAGACCCAGTACTTC. The chain is built from TRBV28 and TRBJ2-5; D perhaps matches TRBD1 (5 bases). The germline V gene encodes CDR1 MDHEN and CDR2 SYDVKM. V was shortened by 7 bases and J by 3 bases, with 9 bases between the two germline ends. The CDR3 totals 12 residues.

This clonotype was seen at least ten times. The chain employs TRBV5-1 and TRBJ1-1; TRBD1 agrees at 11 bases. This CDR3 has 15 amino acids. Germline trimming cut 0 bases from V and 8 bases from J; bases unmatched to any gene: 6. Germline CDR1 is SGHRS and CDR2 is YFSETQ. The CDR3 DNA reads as TGCGCCAGCAGCTTGGGCAACGGACAGGGGGCGGAAGCTTTCTTT. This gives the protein CASSLGNGQGAEAFF.

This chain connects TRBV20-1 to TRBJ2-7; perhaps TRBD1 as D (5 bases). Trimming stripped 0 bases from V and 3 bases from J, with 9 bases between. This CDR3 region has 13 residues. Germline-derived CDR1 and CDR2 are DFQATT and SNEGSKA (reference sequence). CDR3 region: CSARDPGFYEQYF. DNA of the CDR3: TGCAGTGCTAGAGACCCAGGGTTCTACGAGCAGTACTTC.

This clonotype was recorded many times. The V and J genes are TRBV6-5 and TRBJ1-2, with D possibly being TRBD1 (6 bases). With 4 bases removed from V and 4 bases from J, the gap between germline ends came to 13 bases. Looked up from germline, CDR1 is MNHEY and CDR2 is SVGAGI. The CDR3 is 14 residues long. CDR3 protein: CASSSGMTGYGYTF. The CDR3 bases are TGTGCCAGCAGTTCGGGAATGACAGGCTATGGCTACACCTTC.

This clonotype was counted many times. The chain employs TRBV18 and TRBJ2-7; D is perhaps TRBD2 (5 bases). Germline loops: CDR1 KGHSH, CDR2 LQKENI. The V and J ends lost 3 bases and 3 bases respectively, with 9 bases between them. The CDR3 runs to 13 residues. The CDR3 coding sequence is TGTGCCAGCTCACCTGAGGAGGTCTACGAGCAGTACTTC. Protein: CASSPEEVYEQYF.

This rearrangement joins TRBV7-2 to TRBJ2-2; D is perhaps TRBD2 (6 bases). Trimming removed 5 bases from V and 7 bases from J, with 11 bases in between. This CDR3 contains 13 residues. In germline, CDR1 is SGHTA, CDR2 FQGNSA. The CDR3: CASSPSGDGELFF. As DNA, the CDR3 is TGTGCCAGCAGCCCGTCGGGGGACGGGGAGCTGTTTTTT.

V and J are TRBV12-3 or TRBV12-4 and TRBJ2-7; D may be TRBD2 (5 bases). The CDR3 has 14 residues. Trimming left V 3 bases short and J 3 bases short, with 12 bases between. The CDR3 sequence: CASSLGRRIYEQYF. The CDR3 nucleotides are TGTGCCAGCAGTTTGGGCAGGAGGATCTACGAGCAGTACTTC.

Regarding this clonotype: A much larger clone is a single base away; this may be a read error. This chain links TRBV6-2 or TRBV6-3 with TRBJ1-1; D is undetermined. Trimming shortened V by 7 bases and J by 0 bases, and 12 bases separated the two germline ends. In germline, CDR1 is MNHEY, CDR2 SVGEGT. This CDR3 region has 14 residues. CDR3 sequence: CASITPLVNTEAFF. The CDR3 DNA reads TGTGCCAGCATTACGCCCCTGGTGAACACTGAAGCTTTCTTT.

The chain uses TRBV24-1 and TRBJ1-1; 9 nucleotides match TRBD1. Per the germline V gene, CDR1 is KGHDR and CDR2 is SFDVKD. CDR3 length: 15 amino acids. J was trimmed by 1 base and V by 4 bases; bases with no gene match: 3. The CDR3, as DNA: TGTGCCACCAGTGAACAGGGGGCGGGGAACACTGAAGCTTTCTTT. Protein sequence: CATSEQGAGNTEAFF.

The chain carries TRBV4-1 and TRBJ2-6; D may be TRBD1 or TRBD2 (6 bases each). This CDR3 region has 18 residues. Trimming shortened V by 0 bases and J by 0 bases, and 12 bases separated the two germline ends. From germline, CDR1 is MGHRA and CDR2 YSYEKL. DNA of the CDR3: TGCGCCAGCAGCCAAGAGGGGGCGACTAGCTCTGGGGCCAACGTCCTGACTTTC. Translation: CASSQEGATSSGANVLTF.

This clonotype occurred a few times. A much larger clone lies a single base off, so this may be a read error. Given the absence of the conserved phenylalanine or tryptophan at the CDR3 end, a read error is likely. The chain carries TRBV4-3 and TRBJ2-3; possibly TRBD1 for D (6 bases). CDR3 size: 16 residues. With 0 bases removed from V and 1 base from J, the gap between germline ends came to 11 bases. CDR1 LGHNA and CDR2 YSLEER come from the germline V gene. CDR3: CASSQEGPGGTDTQYL. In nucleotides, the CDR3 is TGCGCCAGCAGCCAAGAGGGTCCAGGGGGCACAGATACGCAGTATCTT.

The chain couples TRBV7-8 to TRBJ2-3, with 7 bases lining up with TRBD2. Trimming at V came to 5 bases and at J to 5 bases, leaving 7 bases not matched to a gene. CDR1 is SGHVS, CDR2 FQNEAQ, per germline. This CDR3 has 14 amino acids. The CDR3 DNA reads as TGTGCCAGCAGCCCTGACACGGGAGGAGATACGCAGTATTTT. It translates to CASSPDTGGDTQYF.